This T cell receptor beta chain was captured by sequencing in a study of early T cells in non-severe SARS-CoV-2 infection. Study-wide background: Bulk RNA from unsorted whole blood was sequenced; chains were unpaired. Study outcomes and limitations: VDJdb matching favored anti-spike CD8 responses, missing private and CD4 specificities.

By frequency in the sample, this clonotype is medium-sized. Its antigen is currently unknown. Tagging with unique molecular identifiers was applied to individual cDNA molecules. TCRdb fed the 5' RACE reads into MiXCR, producing one record per CDR3 protein. The sample records tens of thousands of distinct CDR3 sequences, 4% to 5.5% being singletons. Trimming removed 5 bases at V and 0 bases at J, with 14 bases between. CDR3 length: 14 amino acids. Germline CDR1 is DFQATT and CDR2 is SNEGSKA (reference sequence). V gene TRBV20-1 combines with J gene TRBJ2-7; D is perhaps TRBD1 (5 bases). Specimen: whole blood. This clonotype was sampled from an adult who was a healthcare worker with PCR-confirmed SARS-CoV-2 infection or an uninfected control (not recorded which). CDR3 amino acids: CSAYDQTASYEQYF. The CDR3 DNA is TGCAGTGCTTATGACCAGACAGCCTCCTACGAGCAGTACTTC.